A selection of T cell receptor beta chains follows, all from one sample in a study of cytomegalovirus exposure and HLA in healthy donors. Assay used: immunoSEQ multiplex PCR; TCRdb lists only in-frame clones, some missing. The sample consists of over 70,000 clones, approximately 74% of them appearing once. Sequenced: PBMCs. Receptor source: a young man in good health and CMV-seropositive. Each CDR3 is given with its conserved first and last residue. Fields, in order: clone size, V gene, D gene, J gene, CDR3 DNA, CDR3 protein. The D gene is left open where the match is weak. Where a row states a size, it is once, few, many or the class of an expanded clone; other rows omit it.

clone size: NA
V gene: TRBV5-6
D gene: NA
J gene: TRBJ2-2
CDR3 DNA: TGTGCCAGCAGCGGCCAGGGCATAAGCGGGGAGCTGTTTTTT
CDR3 protein: CASSGQGISGELFF

clone size: NA
V gene: TRBV2
D gene: TRBD1
J gene: TRBJ1-2
CDR3 DNA: TGTGCCAGCAGTGTGTCGGGACAGGGGGAACGTGGCTACACCTTC
CDR3 protein: CASSVSGQGERGYTF

clone size: NA
V gene: TRBV7-9
D gene: NA
J gene: TRBJ2-3
CDR3 DNA: TGTGCCAGCAGCCGGACTACCACTAGCACAGATACGCAGTATTTT
CDR3 protein: CASSRTTTSTDTQYF

clone size: few
V gene: TRBV28
D gene: NA
J gene: TRBJ1-1
CDR3 DNA: TGTGCCAGCAGTTTAGGACTGGGGGCTTTCTTT
CDR3 protein: CASSLGLGAFF

clone size: NA
V gene: TRBV7-9
D gene: NA
J gene: TRBJ1-6
CDR3 DNA: TGTGCCAGCACCACTTTGAATTCACCCCTCCACTTT
CDR3 protein: CASTTLNSPLHF

clone size: NA
V gene: TRBV7-9
D gene: NA
J gene: TRBJ1-1
CDR3 DNA: TGTGCCAGCAGTGTGGACGGGGTAGAAGCTTTCTTT
CDR3 protein: CASSVDGVEAFF

clone size: NA
V gene: TRBV6-6
D gene: TRBD2
J gene: TRBJ2-7
CDR3 DNA: TGTGCCAGCAGGTCCAGGGCGGGAGTTCGCTACGAGCAGTACTTC
CDR3 protein: CASRSRAGVRYEQYF

clone size: NA
V gene: TRBV6-5
D gene: TRBD1
J gene: TRBJ1-4
CDR3 DNA: TGTGCCAGCAGCCCCGGGACAGGGGGAAATGAAAAACTGTTTTTT
CDR3 protein: CASSPGTGGNEKLFF

clone size: NA
V gene: TRBV5-1
D gene: TRBD2
J gene: TRBJ2-7
CDR3 DNA: TGCGCCAGCAGCTTGGCAACTAGCGGGAGGCCTATTGGCGAGCAGTACTTC
CDR3 protein: CASSLATSGRPIGEQYF

clone size: once
V gene: TRBV19
D gene: TRBD2
J gene: TRBJ2-2
CDR3 DNA: TGTGCCAGTAGTATGGCTAGCGGGGAAAACACCGGGGAGCTGTTTTTT
CDR3 protein: CASSMASGENTGELFF